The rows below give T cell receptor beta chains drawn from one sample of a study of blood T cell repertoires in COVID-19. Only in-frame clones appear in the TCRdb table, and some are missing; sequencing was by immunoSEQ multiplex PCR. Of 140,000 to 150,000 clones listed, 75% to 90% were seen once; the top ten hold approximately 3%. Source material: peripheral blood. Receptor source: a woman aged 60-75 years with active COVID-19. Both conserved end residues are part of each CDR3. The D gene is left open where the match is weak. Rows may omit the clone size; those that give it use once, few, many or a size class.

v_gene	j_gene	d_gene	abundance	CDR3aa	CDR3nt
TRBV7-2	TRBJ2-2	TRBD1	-	CASSSRQGNTGELFF	TGTGCCAGCAGCTCCCGACAGGGGAACACCGGGGAGCTGTTTTTT
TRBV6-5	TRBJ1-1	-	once	CASQTVWNTEAFF	TGTGCCAGCCAAACTGTCTGGAACACTGAAGCTTTCTTT
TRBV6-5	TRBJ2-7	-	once	CASSRPAYEQYF	TGTGCCAGCAGCAGGCCAGCCTACGAGCAGTACTTC
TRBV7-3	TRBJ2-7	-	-	CASSNGGSYEQYF	TGTGCCAGCAGTAACGGGGGAAGTTACGAGCAGTACTTC
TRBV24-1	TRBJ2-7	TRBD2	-	CATSPGLAGAWIGYEQYF	TGTGCCACCAGTCCGGGACTAGCGGGAGCCTGGATCGGATACGAGCAGTACTTC
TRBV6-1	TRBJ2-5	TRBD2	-	CASSEIQGTSRKETQYF	TGTGCCAGCAGTGAAATCCAGGGGACTAGCAGAAAAGAGACCCAGTACTTC
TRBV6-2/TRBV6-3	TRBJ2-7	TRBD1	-	CASSYSRDRVLQYF	TGTGCCAGCAGTTACTCAAGGGACAGGGTTCTGCAGTACTTC
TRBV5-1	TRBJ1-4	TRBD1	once	CASCPGQGEKLFF	TGCGCCAGCTGCCCGGGACAGGGTGAAAAACTGTTTTTT
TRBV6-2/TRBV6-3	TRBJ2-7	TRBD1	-	CASSPGTGVYEQYF	TGTGCCAGCAGTCCCGGGACAGGGGTGTACGAGCAGTACTTC
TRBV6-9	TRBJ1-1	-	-	CASKAIMNTEAFF	TGTGCCAGCAAAGCGATTATGAACACTGAAGCTTTCTTT
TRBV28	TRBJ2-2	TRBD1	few	CASSSTGGTGELFF	TGTGCCAGCAGTTCGACAGGGGGCACCGGGGAGCTGTTTTTT
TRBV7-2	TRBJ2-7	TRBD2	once	CASRRGTSGSSSYEQYF	TGTGCCAGCAGGCGCGGGACTAGCGGTTCGAGCTCCTACGAGCAGTACTTC
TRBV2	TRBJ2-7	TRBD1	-	CASRAPGQWTPKSYEQYF	TGTGCCAGCAGGGCACCGGGACAGTGGACTCCCAAGTCCTACGAGCAGTACTTC
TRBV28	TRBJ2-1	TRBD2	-	CASSQASGRLGNEQFF	TGTGCCAGCAGTCAGGCTAGCGGGAGGTTGGGCAATGAGCAGTTCTTC
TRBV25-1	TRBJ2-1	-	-	CASSGLGYNEQFF	TGTGCCAGCAGTGGACTAGGTTACAATGAGCAGTTCTTC
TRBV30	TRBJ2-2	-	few	CAWDRGLTLTGELFF	TGTGCCTGGGACCGGGGTTTAACTCTCACCGGGGAGCTGTTTTTT
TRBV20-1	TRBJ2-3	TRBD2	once	CSAVTSGTQYF	TGCAGTGCCGTGACTAGCGGGACGCAGTATTTT
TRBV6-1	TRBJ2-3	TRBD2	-	CASSGGASGSASTDTQYF	TGTGCCAGCAGTGGAGGGGCTAGCGGGAGCGCTAGCACAGATACGCAGTATTTT
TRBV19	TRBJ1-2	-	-	CASSIAGTGYTF	TGTGCCAGTAGTATAGCAGGGACAGGCTACACCTTC
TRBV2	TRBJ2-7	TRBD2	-	CASSAAAGDLYEQYF	TGTGCCAGCAGTGCAGCAGCGGGAGATTTGTACGAGCAGTACTTC
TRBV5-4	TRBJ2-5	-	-	CASSLGGLGGKETQYF	TGTGCCAGCAGCTTGGGGGGACTCGGCGGGAAGGAGACCCAGTACTTC
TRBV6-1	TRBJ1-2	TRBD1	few	CASSEGQGQANYGYTF	TGTGCCAGCAGTGAGGGACAGGGACAAGCTAACTATGGCTACACCTTC
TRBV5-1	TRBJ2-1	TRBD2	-	CASSLATSGSSNNEQFF	TGCGCCAGCAGCTTGGCGACTAGCGGGAGTAGCAACAATGAGCAGTTCTTC
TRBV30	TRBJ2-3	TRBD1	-	CAWSRDRLTDTQYF	TGTGCCTGGAGCCGGGACAGGCTCACAGATACGCAGTATTTT
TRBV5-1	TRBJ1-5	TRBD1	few	CASSLGQGGSQPQHF	TGCGCCAGCAGCCTAGGACAGGGTGGAAGTCAGCCCCAGCATTTT
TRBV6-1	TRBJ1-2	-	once	CASSEETRKRINYGYTF	TGTGCCAGCAGTGAAGAGACACGAAAAAGGATAAACTATGGCTACACCTTC
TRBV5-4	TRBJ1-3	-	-	CASSFFGSLSGNTIYF	TGTGCCAGCAGCTTCTTTGGCAGTCTCTCTGGAAACACCATATATTTT
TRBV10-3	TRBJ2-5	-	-	CAIGSGTNQETQYF	TGTGCCATCGGTTCGGGAACAAACCAAGAGACCCAGTACTTC
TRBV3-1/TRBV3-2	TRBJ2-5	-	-	CASSQVLGLVQETQYF	TGTGCCAGCAGCCAAGTATTGGGGCTAGTACAAGAGACCCAGTACTTC
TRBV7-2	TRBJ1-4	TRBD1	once	CASSPGGGQGNEKLFF	TGTGCCAGCAGCCCAGGGGGCGGGCAGGGCAATGAAAAACTGTTTTTT
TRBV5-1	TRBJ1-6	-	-	CASSLDPGDSPLHF	TGCGCCAGCAGCTTGGACCCAGGGGATTCACCCCTCCACTTT
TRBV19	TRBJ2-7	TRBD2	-	CASSGGTSGFYEQYF	TGTGCCAGTAGTGGGGGGACTAGCGGTTTCTACGAGCAGTACTTC
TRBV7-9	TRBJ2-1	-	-	CASSSGVRLNWFF	TGTGCCAGCAGCTCCGGGGTGAGACTAAACTGGTTCTTC
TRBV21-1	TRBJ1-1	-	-	CASSFRDRGVGNTEAFF	TGTGCCAGCAGTTTTCGGGACAGGGGGGTTGGGAACACTGAAGCTTTCTTT
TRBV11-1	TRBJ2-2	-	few	CASSLAEGSDRELFF	TGTGCCAGCAGCTTAGCGGAGGGGAGCGACCGGGAGCTGTTTTTT
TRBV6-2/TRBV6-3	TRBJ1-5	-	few	CASSRGVGQGHSNQPQHF	TGTGCCAGCAGTCGCGGAGTAGGGCAGGGACATAGCAATCAGCCCCAGCATTTT
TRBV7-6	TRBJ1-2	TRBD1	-	CASSLGQGTNYGYTF	TGTGCCAGCAGCTTAGGACAGGGAACTAACTATGGCTACACCTTC
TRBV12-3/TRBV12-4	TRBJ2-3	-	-	CASSLSETDTQYF	TGTGCCAGCAGTTTATCGGAGACAGATACGCAGTATTTT
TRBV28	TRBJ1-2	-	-	CASTIEIARETNYGYTF	TGTGCCAGCACGATCGAAATCGCGAGGGAAACTAACTATGGCTACACCTTC